One sample yielded the 23 T cell receptor beta chains listed below, sequenced in a study of blood T cell repertoires in COVID-19. Sequencing was performed with immunoSEQ multiplex PCR; in TCRdb, only in-frame clones are kept and a portion is missing. The sample lists about 110,000 clones, about 79% occurring once. Specimen: peripheral blood. These receptors were taken from an older man with COVID-19, enrolled during active disease.

This clone came up a few times. One end of the junction fails to match germline, which may point to a read error. This chain joins TRBV29-1 and TRBJ2-7; TRBD2 might be the D (5 bases). Germline assignment: CDR1 SQVTM and CDR2 ANQGSEA. The length of the CDR3 is 12 residues. In nucleotides, the CDR3 is TGCAGCGCTGAAGGTACAGCGGATCAGCGGTACTTC. Its translation: CSAEGTADQRYF.

The rearrangement uses TRBV4-3 and TRBJ1-2, with D possibly TRBD1 on 6 matching bases. V was trimmed by 0 bases and J by 0 bases, leaving 11 bases between them. The CDR3 totals 16 residues. Germline assignment: CDR1 LGHNA and CDR2 YSLEER. CDR3 in amino acids: CASSQEWDIANYGYTF. CDR3 coding DNA: TGCGCCAGCAGCCAAGAGTGGGACATTGCTAACTATGGCTACACCTTC.

This chain uses TRBV7-2 with TRBJ1-4, with TRBD1 identical over 9 bases. The length of the CDR3 is 15 residues. CDR1 is SGHTA and CDR2 is FQGNSA in the germline V gene. V was pared by 1 base and J by 7 bases, with 4 bases of the junction left unmatched. This chain's CDR3 is CASSLGTGATEKLFF. In DNA, the CDR3 is TGTGCCAGCAGCTTAGGGACAGGGGCTACTGAAAAACTGTTTTTT.

The chain links TRBV5-1 to TRBJ2-7, with 8 bases lining up with TRBD1. Germline-derived CDR1 and CDR2 are SGHRS and YFSETQ. CDR3 length: 13 residues. V shed 5 bases and J 2 bases; nucleotides not matched to a gene: 3. The CDR3 DNA follows: TGCGCCAGCAGGAAGACAGGGGCCTACGAGCAGTACTTC. This gives the protein CASRKTGAYEQYF.

This chain links TRBV4-2 with TRBJ1-2; TRBD1 matches at 9 bases. CDR3 size: 14 residues. V was pared by 5 bases and J by 6 bases, with 7 bases of the junction left unmatched. Germline V gene data show CDR1 as LGHNA and CDR2 as YNFKEQ. Written as DNA, the CDR3 is TGTGCCAGCAGCTCCGGACAGGGGACGGATGGCTACACCTTC. This encodes CASSSGQGTDGYTF.

This clone appeared a few times. The chain has TRBV13 and TRBJ1-2; perhaps TRBD1 as D (5 bases). V lost 0 bases to trimming and J lost 4 bases, with 12 bases between them. Germline V lookup: CDR1 PRHDT, CDR2 FYEKMQ (reference sequence). This CDR3 has 15 amino acids. The CDR3 protein is CASSLGSGRTYGYTF. The DNA of the CDR3 is TGTGCCAGCAGCTTAGGCTCAGGGAGGACCTATGGCTACACCTTC. Based on the CDR3 plus reference TRBV13 and TRBJ1-2, the full variable domain is AAGVIQSPRHLIKEKRETATLKCYPIPRHDTVYWYQQGPGQDPQFLISFYEKMQSDKGSIPDRFSAQQFSDYHSELNMSSLELGDSALYFCASSLGSGRTYGYTFGSGTRLTVV.

This sequence joins TRBV7-2 and TRBJ1-6, with D possibly being TRBD1 (6 bases). V gave up 2 bases and J gave up 6 bases, with 11 bases separating them. Germline V gene lookup returns CDR1 SGHTA and CDR2 FQGNSA. The CDR3 runs 15 residues. The CDR3 protein is CASSLFEGVNSPLHF. Here the CDR3 DNA reads TGTGCCAGCAGCTTATTTGAGGGGGTTAATTCACCCCTCCACTTT.

This clone has a handful of counts. The chain has TRBV19 and TRBJ2-4, with 9 bases that match TRBD2. Germline loops: CDR1 LNHDA, CDR2 SQIVND (reference sequence). The CDR3 totals 15 residues. V lost 3 bases and J lost 5; bases outside the gene matches: 5. This chain's CDR3 is CASSIRSGRQNIQYF. CDR3 nucleotides: TGTGCCAGTAGTATCCGTAGCGGGAGACAAAACATTCAGTACTTC.

This clone was seen a few times. Other DNA sequences in this specimen translate into the identical CDR3. The chain is built from TRBV28 and TRBJ2-7; 9 nucleotides line up with TRBD2. Germline CDR1 reads MDHEN; CDR2 reads SYDVKM. The V segment lost 5 bases and the J segment 1 base; nucleotides outside the gene matches: 6. There are 15 residues in the CDR3. The CDR3 DNA is TGTGCCAGCAGTCTGGCGGGAGGGTTTTCCTACGAGCAGTACTTC. It yields the protein CASSLAGGFSYEQYF.

This chain uses TRBV24-1 with TRBJ1-5; D gene ambiguous. Deletions cut 5 bases from V and 0 bases from J, with 10 bases between. This CDR3 is built from 15 residues. Germline V CDR1 and CDR2: KGHDR, SFDVKD. This chain's CDR3 is CATSAHSYSNQPQHF. CDR3 in DNA: TGTGCCACCAGTGCCCACAGCTATAGCAATCAGCCCCAGCATTTT.

Concerning this clone: The same CDR3 is also encoded by other DNA sequences in this sample. This chain uses TRBV6-5 with TRBJ1-1; 7 bases are shared with TRBD1. V lost 0 bases, J lost 6 bases, and 4 bases stayed unmatched. This CDR3 spans 14 amino acids. Germline V gene sequence: CDR1 MNHEY, CDR2 SVGAGI. CDR3 nucleotides: TGTGCCAGCAGTTACTCAGGGGGCGTCGCTGAAGCTTTCTTT. Residues: CASSYSGGVAEAFF.

This chain links TRBV7-2 with TRBJ2-1, with 7 bases matching TRBD2. The CDR3 extends over 15 amino acids. The germline CDR1 and CDR2 sequences are SGHTA and FQGNSA. J lost 7 bases, V lost 3 bases, and 9 bases had no gene match. The CDR3: CASSFYGGSANEQFF. The DNA for the CDR3 is TGTGCCAGCAGCTTCTATGGCGGGAGTGCGAATGAGCAGTTCTTC.

The genes are TRBV6-4 and TRBJ2-3; 9 positions agree with TRBD1. The CDR3 is 15 residues long. Germline CDR1 and CDR2: MRHNA and SNTAGT. V dropped 3 bases and J dropped 5; count of bases not matched to a gene: 6. CDR3 DNA sequence: TGTGCCAGCAGTGAGGGGGGACAGGGAGGAGATACGCAGTATTTT. Its translation is CASSEGGQGGDTQYF.

This clone came up a few times. This chain links TRBV7-2 with TRBJ2-1; 7 bases fit TRBD2. Per the germline V gene, CDR1 is SGHTA and CDR2 is FQGNSA. Trimming at V came to 3 bases and at J to 5 bases, leaving 7 bases not matched to a gene. The CDR3 runs to 15 residues. CDR3 residues: CASSFRLAMDNEQFF. The CDR3, as DNA: TGTGCCAGCAGCTTTAGACTAGCAATGGACAATGAGCAGTTCTTC.

In this sample, this clone turned up once. In DNA, the CDR3 is TGTGCCAGCAGCTTAGTCCCCGGACAGTCTAGCGGCTACACCTTC. Its protein product is CASSLVPGQSSGYTF. The chain is built from TRBV7-8 and TRBJ1-2; tentative D call: TRBD1 (6 bases). Between the trimmed V and J ends, which lost 1 base and 8 bases, there was a span of 17 bases. Germline loops: CDR1 SGHVS, CDR2 FQNEAQ. There are 15 residues in the CDR3.

The rearrangement links TRBV11-2 to TRBJ2-3; the D is unclear. Looked up from germline, CDR1 is SGHAT and CDR2 is FQNNGV. This CDR3 is 14 amino acids long. Trimming shortened V by 0 bases and J by 5 bases, and 9 bases separated the two germline ends. As DNA, the CDR3 is TGTGCCAGCAGCTTAGATCTAATTGGAGATACGCAGTATTTT. It is translated as CASSLDLIGDTQYF.

V and J are TRBV24-1 and TRBJ2-2; D ambiguous. This CDR3 has 14 amino acids. Per germline, CDR1 KGHDR and CDR2 SFDVKD. V dropped 1 base and J dropped 3 bases, with 5 bases sitting between them. CDR3 sequence: CATSDFEDTGELFF. The CDR3, as DNA: TGTGCCACCAGTGATTTCGAGGACACCGGGGAGCTGTTTTTT.

The rearrangement joins TRBV5-4 to TRBJ1-6; no clear D gene. This CDR3 is 15 amino acids long. CDR1 is SGHNT, CDR2 YYREEE, per germline (reference sequence). Between the trimmed V and J ends, which lost 5 bases and 6 bases, there was a span of 15 bases. The CDR3 is CASSRFPEGNSPLHF. CDR3 nucleotides: TGTGCCAGCAGTCGTTTTCCCGAGGGTAATTCACCCCTCCACTTT.

This chain uses TRBV6-1 with TRBJ1-2, with no clear D. V lost 2 bases, J lost 2 bases, and 9 bases lay in between. The CDR3 totals 14 residues. The germline gives CDR1 MNHNS, CDR2 SASEGT. The CDR3 reads CASSERNSNYGYTF. Written as DNA, the CDR3 is TGTGCCAGCAGTGAAAGAAACAGCAACTATGGCTACACCTTC.

The chain's CDR3 is CASSMVDRVVAGANVLTF. The CDR3 bases are TGTGCCAGTAGTATGGTTGACAGGGTAGTGGCCGGGGCCAACGTCCTGACTTTC. The V gene is TRBV19, the J gene TRBJ2-6, with TRBD1 identical over 7 bases. V lost 3 bases and J lost 4; bases outside the gene matches: 12. The germline V gene has CDR1 LNHDA and CDR2 SQIVND (reference sequence). The CDR3 length is 18 residues. Variable domain in full (rest from reference TRBV19 and TRBJ2-6): DGGITQSPKYLFRKEGQNVTLSCEQNLNHDAMYWYRQDPGQGLRLIYYSQIVNDFQKGDIAEGYSVSREKKESFPLTVTSAQKNPTAFYLCASSMVDRVVAGANVLTFGAGSRLTVL.

V usage is TRBV13 and J usage is TRBJ2-3, with 9 bases identical to TRBD1. CDR3 size: 12 residues. V was clipped by 3 bases and J by 9 bases; unmatched bases: 1. The germline V gene encodes CDR1 PRHDT and CDR2 FYEKMQ (reference sequence). The chain's CDR3 is CASSFTGGTQYF. Written as DNA, the CDR3 is TGTGCCAGCAGCTTCACAGGGGGCACGCAGTATTTT.

This clone was detected many times. The chain uses TRBV9 and TRBJ2-7; 8 bases fit TRBD2. Germline assignment: CDR1 SGDLS and CDR2 YYNGEE. J gave up 2 bases and V 0 bases, and 4 bases lay outside the gene matches. The CDR3 runs 15 residues. The CDR3 protein is CASSVGAGATYEQYF. CDR3 nucleotides: TGTGCCAGCAGCGTAGGAGCGGGAGCAACCTACGAGCAGTACTTC.

V gene TRBV19 combines with J gene TRBJ2-4; no reliable D call. The CDR3 covers 17 residues. Germline-derived CDR1 and CDR2 are LNHDA and SQIVND (reference sequence). V was shortened by 3 bases and J by 0 bases, with 15 bases between the two germline ends. CDR3 sequence: CASSIRLVTLAKNIQYF. The CDR3 nucleotides are TGTGCCAGTAGTATTCGTTTGGTTACTCTAGCCAAAAACATTCAGTACTTC.